The clone carrying this T cell receptor beta chain was seen a handful of times. What it recognizes is unknown. These data originate in a study of blood T cells in healthy people across ages. Whole-study context: The capture of about one barcoded beta molecule per two T cells was achieved by template switching.

Through a sample-barcoded 5' primer and a J-beta primer mix, a second PCR was run for 7 to 11 cycles. TCRdb processed the 5' RACE reads anew with MiXCR; each CDR3 protein has one entry. The data hold some 1.5 million distinct CDR3 sequences, with approximately 39% observed a single time. Each sample used at least 7 million PBMCs. Total RNA extracted from each sample amounted to at least 6 micrograms. Study-wide results and caveats: Diversity estimates drawn from one million T cells were deemed underestimates.

This receptor was obtained from a woman aged 18-30 years in good health. Material: blood.

CDR3 nucleotide sequence: TGTGCCAGCAGCTTTCACCTCATACTCAGCCGAGAGATGAATGGCTACACCTTC. Protein sequence: CASSFHLILSREMNGYTF. The genes are TRBV28 and TRBJ1-2; D not certain. The V gene's germline CDR1 is MDHEN and CDR2 SYDVKM. Trimming stripped 6 bases from V and 6 bases from J, with 29 bases between. This CDR3 has 18 residues.